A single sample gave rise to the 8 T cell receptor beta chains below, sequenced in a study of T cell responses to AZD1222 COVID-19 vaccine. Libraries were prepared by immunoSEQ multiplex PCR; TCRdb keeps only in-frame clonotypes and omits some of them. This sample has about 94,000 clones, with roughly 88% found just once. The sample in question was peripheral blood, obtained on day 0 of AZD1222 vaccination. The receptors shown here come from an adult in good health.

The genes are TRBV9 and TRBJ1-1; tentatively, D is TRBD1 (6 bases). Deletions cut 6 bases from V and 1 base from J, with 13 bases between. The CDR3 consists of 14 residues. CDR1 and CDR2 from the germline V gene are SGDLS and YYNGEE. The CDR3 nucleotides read TGTGCCAGCACCAGGGGAGGTAGGAACACTGAAGCTTTCTTT. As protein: CASTRGGRNTEAFF.

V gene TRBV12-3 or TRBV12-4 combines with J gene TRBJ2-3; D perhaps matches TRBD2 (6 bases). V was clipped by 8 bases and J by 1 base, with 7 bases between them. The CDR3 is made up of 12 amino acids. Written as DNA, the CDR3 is TGTGCCAGCGGCGGGGGCACAGATACGCAGTATTTT. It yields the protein CASGGGTDTQYF.

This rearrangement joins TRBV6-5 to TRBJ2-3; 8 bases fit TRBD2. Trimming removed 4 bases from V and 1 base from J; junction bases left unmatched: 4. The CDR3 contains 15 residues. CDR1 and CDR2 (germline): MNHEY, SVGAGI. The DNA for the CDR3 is TGTGCCAGCAGTTTTGTAGCGGGGCGCACAGATACGCAGTATTTT. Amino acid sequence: CASSFVAGRTDTQYF.

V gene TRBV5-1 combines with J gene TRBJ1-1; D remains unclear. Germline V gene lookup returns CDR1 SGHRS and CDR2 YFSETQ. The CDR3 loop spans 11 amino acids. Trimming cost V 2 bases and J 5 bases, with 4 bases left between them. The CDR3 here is CASSFETEAFF. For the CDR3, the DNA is TGCGCCAGCAGCTTCGAAACTGAAGCTTTCTTT.

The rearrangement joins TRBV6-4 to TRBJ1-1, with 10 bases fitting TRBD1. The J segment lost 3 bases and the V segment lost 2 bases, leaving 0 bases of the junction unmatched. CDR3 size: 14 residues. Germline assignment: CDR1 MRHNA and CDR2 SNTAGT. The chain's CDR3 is CASSDGTGDTEAFF. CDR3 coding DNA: TGTGCCAGCAGTGACGGGACAGGGGACACTGAAGCTTTCTTT.

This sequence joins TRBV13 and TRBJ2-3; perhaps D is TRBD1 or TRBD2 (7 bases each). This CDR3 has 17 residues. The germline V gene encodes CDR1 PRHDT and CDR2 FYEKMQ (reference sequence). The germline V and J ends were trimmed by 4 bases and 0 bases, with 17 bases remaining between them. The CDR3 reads CASSYAQGGLSTDTQYF. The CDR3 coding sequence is TGTGCCAGCAGCTACGCCCAGGGGGGGCTCAGCACAGATACGCAGTATTTT.

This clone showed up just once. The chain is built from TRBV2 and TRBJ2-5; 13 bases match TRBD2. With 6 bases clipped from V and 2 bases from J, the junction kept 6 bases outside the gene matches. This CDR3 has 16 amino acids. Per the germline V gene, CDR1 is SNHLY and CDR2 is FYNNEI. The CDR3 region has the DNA TGTGCCAGCAGCAGGAGACTAGCGGGGGGACAAGAGACCCAGTACTTC. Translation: CASSRRLAGGQETQYF.

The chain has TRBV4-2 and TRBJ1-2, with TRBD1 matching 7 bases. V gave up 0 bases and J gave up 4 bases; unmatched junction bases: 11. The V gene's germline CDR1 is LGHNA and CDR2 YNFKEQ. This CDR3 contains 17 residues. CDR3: CASSQDPTGTDGYGYTF. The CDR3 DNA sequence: TGTGCCAGCAGCCAAGATCCGACCGGGACAGATGGCTATGGCTACACCTTC.